The 16 T cell receptor beta chains in this list originate from one sample, sequenced in a study of T-cell memory formation after mild COVID-19. TCRdb re-called the 5' RACE reads through MiXCR, storing one row per CDR3 protein. The data contain 250,000 to 350,000 distinct CDR3 sequences, 15% to 20% of them singletons. Sequenced: PBMCs or a T cell subset sorted from them (not recorded which). These receptor sequences come from a man younger than 30 who had mild COVID-19 (a few samples of this study predate the infection). Cell type and time point are not known.

This clonotype came up a few times. This chain links TRBV20-1 with TRBJ2-5; D gene ambiguous. Trimming shortened V by 6 bases and J by 0 bases, and 17 bases separated the two germline ends. CDR3 size: 15 residues. Germline CDR1 reads DFQATT; CDR2 reads SNEGSKA (reference sequence). CDR3 nucleotide sequence: TGCAGTGCCCCAGAGCCGGGCTGGTACCAAGAGACCCAGTACTTC. Translating it yields CSAPEPGWYQETQYF.

This clonotype came up many times. This sequence joins TRBV4-1 and TRBJ2-7; D possibly corresponds to TRBD1 (6 bases). CDR3 length: 14 residues. The V and J ends lost 0 bases and 6 bases respectively, with 12 bases between them. Per germline, CDR1 MGHRA and CDR2 YSYEKL. CDR3 coding DNA: TGCGCCAGCAGCCAAGATCTTACAGGGCGCGAGCAGTACTTC. Amino acids: CASSQDLTGREQYF.

This clonotype occurred a few times. The CDR3 is CASSHPGGGRPSYEQYF. The CDR3 coding sequence is TGCGCCAGCAGCCACCCCGGCGGGGGACGGCCCTCCTACGAGCAGTACTTC. The chain recombines TRBV4-1 with TRBJ2-7; 7 nucleotides agree with TRBD2. The CDR3 covers 17 residues. The junction had 11 bases not matched to a gene; V was cut back by 3 bases and J by 0 bases. Germline assignment: CDR1 MGHRA and CDR2 YSYEKL.

This clonotype was observed many times. CDR3 bases: TGTGCCATCAGTCCAGGGGCCTCTGGGGCCAACGTCCTGACTTTC. It specifies CAISPGASGANVLTF. The chain couples TRBV10-3 to TRBJ2-6; tentative D call: TRBD1 (6 bases). The V gene lost 5 bases and the J gene lost 0 bases, with 8 bases spanning the gap. Germline values: CDR1 ENHRY, CDR2 SYGVKD. The CDR3 has 15 residues.

The chain combines TRBV10-3 with TRBJ2-3; 8 bases line up with TRBD1. Germline trimming cut 8 bases from V and 4 bases from J; bases unmatched to any gene: 8. This CDR3 comprises 14 residues. CDR1 and CDR2 from the germline V gene are ENHRY and SYGVKD. The CDR3 bases are TGTGCCATCGGACCGAGGACAGGGTCAGATACGCAGTATTTT. This encodes CAIGPRTGSDTQYF.

As for this clonotype: At one of its ends the junction is not consistent with the germline gene, which may arise from a read error. The rearrangement joins TRBV27 to TRBJ1-1, with unresolved D. Looked up from germline, CDR1 is MNHEY and CDR2 is SMNVEV (reference sequence). CDR3 size: 14 residues. Here the CDR3 DNA reads TGTGCCAGCATCCCCTCGGGAATGGGAACTGAAGCTTCCTTT. It yields the protein CASIPSGMGTEASF.

This clonotype occurred a few times. The chain employs TRBV5-1 and TRBJ2-1; 12 positions agree with TRBD2. With V trimmed by 1 base and J by 10 bases, 6 bases remained unmatched. The CDR3 spans 15 residues. In germline, CDR1 is SGHRS, CDR2 YFSETQ. The CDR3 loop reads CASSLILAGGREQFF. The CDR3 DNA follows: TGCGCCAGCAGCTTGATCCTAGCGGGGGGGCGGGAGCAGTTCTTC.

This clonotype was counted only a few times. This rearrangement joins TRBV5-4 to TRBJ2-1, with no clear D. V lost 3 bases, J lost 7 bases, and 5 bases lay in between. The germline V gene encodes CDR1 SGHNT and CDR2 YYREEE (reference sequence). This CDR3 is built from 11 residues. The DNA of the CDR3 is TGTGCCAGCAGCTGGGGTAATGAGCAGTTCTTC. It specifies CASSWGNEQFF.

This clonotype came up a few times. V usage is TRBV9 and J usage is TRBJ2-6; 7 nucleotides agree with TRBD1. Germline V gene lookup returns CDR1 SGDLS and CDR2 YYNGEE. V shed 0 bases and J 1 base; nucleotides not matched to a gene: 22. This CDR3 is 23 amino acids long. This chain's CDR3 is CASSVEGTAKTRHRSSGANVLTF. CDR3 in DNA: TGTGCCAGCAGCGTAGAGGGGACAGCAAAGACCAGACACCGGTCATCTGGGGCCAACGTCCTGACTTTC.

This sequence joins TRBV20-1 and TRBJ1-1; no clear D. Trimming removed 6 bases at V and 5 bases at J, with 16 bases between. Germline V lookup: CDR1 DFQATT, CDR2 SNEGSKA (reference sequence). This CDR3 comprises 13 residues. For the CDR3, the DNA is TGCAGTGCCCTGGGTCGGGGAAGGACTGAAGCTTTCTTT. Its translation: CSALGRGRTEAFF.

This clonotype occurred a few times. The V and J genes are TRBV7-9 and TRBJ1-1, with D possibly matching TRBD1 (5 bases). Per the germline V gene, CDR1 is SEHNR and CDR2 is FQNEAQ (reference sequence). V lost 1 base and J 0 bases, leaving 9 bases between the germline ends. This CDR3 region has 15 residues. In DNA form, the CDR3 reads TGTGCCAGCAGCTTAGGGGACGGATTGAACACTGAAGCTTTCTTT. It specifies CASSLGDGLNTEAFF.

The J gene is TRBJ2-5, the V gene TRBV5-1; D may be TRBD1 or TRBD2 (5 bases each). Germline CDR1 reads SGHRS; CDR2 reads YFSETQ. Trimming took off 0 bases at V and 5 bases at J, with 20 bases between the two ends. The CDR3 spans 17 residues. The chain's CDR3 is CASSLAGLRGRDETQYF. CDR3 nucleotide sequence: TGCGCCAGCAGCTTGGCCGGGTTGAGGGGCAGGGATGAGACCCAGTACTTC.

The V and J genes are TRBV12-3 or TRBV12-4 and TRBJ1-5; 9 nucleotides match TRBD1. With V trimmed by 6 bases and J by 7 bases, 7 bases remained unmatched. This CDR3 has 14 amino acids. CDR3 sequence: CASRGTGSWQPQHF. Here the CDR3 DNA reads TGTGCCAGCAGGGGGACAGGGAGTTGGCAGCCCCAGCATTTT.

This clonotype was counted only a few times. The chain uses TRBV28 and TRBJ2-5, with D perhaps given as TRBD1 or TRBD2 (6 bases each). The ends were cut back, 3 bases at V and 5 bases at J, with 13 bases in the middle. The CDR3 totals 14 residues. Germline loops: CDR1 MDHEN, CDR2 SYDVKM. DNA of the CDR3: TGTGCCAGCAGTTTCGCAGGGGCGGGGGAGACCCAGTACTTC. Its translation: CASSFAGAGETQYF.

The chain recombines TRBV20-1 with TRBJ2-7; no firm D call. The length of the CDR3 is 14 residues. CDR1 and CDR2 from the germline V gene are DFQATT and SNEGSKA (reference sequence). Trimming cost V 1 base and J 0 bases, with 10 bases left between them. The CDR3 here is CSARAPQSSYEQYF. CDR3 sequence (DNA): TGCAGTGCTAGAGCCCCCCAGAGCTCCTACGAGCAGTACTTC.

The sample holds many counts of this clonotype. The chain links TRBV12-3 or TRBV12-4 to TRBJ2-7; D not certain. This CDR3 is built from 11 residues. Trimming removed 6 bases from V and 3 bases from J, with 6 bases in between. The DNA of the CDR3 is TGTGCCAGCAGCTTACTCTACGAGCAGTACTTC. It codes for CASSLLYEQYF.